The text below deals with one T cell receptor beta chain. The CDR3 has 14 amino acids. V lost 3 bases, J lost 7 bases, and 13 bases lay in between. Germline CDR1 and CDR2: KGHSH and LQKENI. These data belong to a study of blood T cell repertoires in COVID-19. Only in-frame clones appear in the TCRdb table, and some are missing; sequencing was by immunoSEQ multiplex PCR. The sample yields about 180,000 clones, nearly 90% seen once. The sequence came from a young man who had recovered from COVID-19. Sequencing was done on a sample of peripheral blood. The chain uses TRBV18 and TRBJ1-5, with D unresolved. CDR3 loop: CASSPRPGEQPQHF. CDR3 coding DNA: TGTGCCAGCTCACCCCGACCAGGTGAACAGCCCCAGCATTTT.